This T cell receptor (beta chain) was obtained from a study of T cell repertoires in cytomegalovirus infection. Background on the study: Matching HLA type, along with CMV infection, was indicated by public TCR beta signatures. Findings and limits, study-wide: People with CMV and the relevant HLA were identified by cumulative public TCR beta family frequency.

This clonotype was counted many times. Its antigen is still unknown. Trimming at V came to 5 bases and at J to 4 bases, leaving 8 bases not matched to a gene. Germline assignment: CDR1 LGHNA and CDR2 YNFKEQ. The CDR3 covers 15 residues. TCRdb re-derived calls from the reads in MiXCR, one entry per CDR3 protein. Here the sample spans about 460,000 distinct CDR3 sequences, approximately 10% being singletons. This chain connects TRBV4-2 to TRBJ2-5; TRBD2 matches at 9 bases. The receptor's source is a human donor in good health (CMV status not recorded). Some clones in this sample may be carry-over from other donors' samples. The specimen was PBMCs. The CDR3 bases are TGTGCCAGCAGCGTCTCTAGACTAGCGGTAGAGACCCAGTACTTC. Its protein is CASSVSRLAVETQYF.